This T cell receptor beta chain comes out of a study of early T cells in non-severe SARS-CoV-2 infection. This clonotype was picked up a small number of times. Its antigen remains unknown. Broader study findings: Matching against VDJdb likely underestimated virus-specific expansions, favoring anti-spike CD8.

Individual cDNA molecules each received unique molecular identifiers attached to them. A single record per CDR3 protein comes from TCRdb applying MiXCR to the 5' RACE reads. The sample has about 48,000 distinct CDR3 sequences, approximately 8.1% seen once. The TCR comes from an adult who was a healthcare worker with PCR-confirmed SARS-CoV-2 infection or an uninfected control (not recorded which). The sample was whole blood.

Written as DNA, the CDR3 is TGTGCCAGCAGCTACCTACAGTCCTACGAGCAGTACTTC. Amino acid sequence: CASSYLQSYEQYF. This chain links TRBV7-2 with TRBJ2-7, with D uncertain. The V gene lost 4 bases and the J gene lost 1 base, with 8 bases spanning the gap. From germline, CDR1 is SGHTA and CDR2 FQGNSA. The CDR3 is 13 residues long.